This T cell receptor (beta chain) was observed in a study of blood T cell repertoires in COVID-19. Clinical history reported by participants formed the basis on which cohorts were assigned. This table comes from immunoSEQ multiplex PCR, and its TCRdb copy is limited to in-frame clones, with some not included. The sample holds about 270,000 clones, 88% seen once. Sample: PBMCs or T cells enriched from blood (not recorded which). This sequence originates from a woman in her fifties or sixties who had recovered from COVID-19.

The CDR3 DNA sequence: TGCGCCAGCAGCGTGGGACAGGCGAGTGGCTACACCTTC. Residues: CASSVGQASGYTF. The V call is TRBV5-1, the J call TRBJ1-2, with 8 bases that match TRBD1. The CDR3 loop spans 13 amino acids. The V segment lost 4 bases and the J segment 7 bases; nucleotides outside the gene matches: 6. Germline CDR1 is SGHRS and CDR2 is YFSETQ.